This entry concerns a single T cell receptor beta chain. The CDR3 has 18 amino acids. Germline trimming cut 5 bases from V and 0 bases from J; bases unmatched to any gene: 12. In germline, CDR1 is MNHNY, CDR2 SVGAGI (reference sequence). The data were taken from a study of blood T cell repertoires in COVID-19. Study-wide background: Samples representing acute and convalescent COVID-19 were sourced from the United States, Italy and Spain. The cDNA or gDNA used as material had been derived from T cells, B-cell-depleted T cells, or PBMCs.

In the original processing: Amplifying reference gene primers gave estimates of nucleated cell counts. Generated by immunoSEQ multiplex PCR, the TCRdb table keeps only in-frame clones and is missing some. That table furnishes V, J and clone size, whereas the DNA furnished D and trimming. This table holds about 230,000 clones, roughly four fifths found once. Material for sequencing was peripheral blood. The sequence was obtained from a woman aged 50 to 65 with acute or convalescent COVID-19. The rearrangement uses TRBV6-6 and TRBJ2-5, with 10 bases lining up with TRBD2. The chain's CDR3 is CASSPSSGGGGNQETQYF. The CDR3 nucleotides read TGTGCCAGCAGTCCTTCTAGCGGGGGAGGGGGGAACCAAGAGACCCAGTACTTC.